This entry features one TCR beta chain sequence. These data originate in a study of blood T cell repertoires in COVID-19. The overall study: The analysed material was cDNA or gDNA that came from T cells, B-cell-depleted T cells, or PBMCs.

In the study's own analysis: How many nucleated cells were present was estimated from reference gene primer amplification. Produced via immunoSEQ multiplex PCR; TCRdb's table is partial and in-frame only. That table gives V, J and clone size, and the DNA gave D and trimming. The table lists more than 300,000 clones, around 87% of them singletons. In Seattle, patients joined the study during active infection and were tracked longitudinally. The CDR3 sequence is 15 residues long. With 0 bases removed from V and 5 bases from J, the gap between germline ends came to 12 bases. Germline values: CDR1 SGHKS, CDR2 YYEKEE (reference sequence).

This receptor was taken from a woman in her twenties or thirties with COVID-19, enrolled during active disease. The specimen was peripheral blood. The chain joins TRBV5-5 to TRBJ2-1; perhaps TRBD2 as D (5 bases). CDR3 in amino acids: CASSLAILLDNEQFF. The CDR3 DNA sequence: TGTGCCAGCAGCTTGGCCATCCTACTAGACAATGAGCAGTTCTTC.